The source of this T cell receptor (beta chain) is a study of shared clonotypes between healthy human individuals. With regard to this clone: Its target is not known.

Sequencing was performed with immunoSEQ multiplex PCR; in TCRdb, only in-frame clones are kept and a portion is missing. This table has about 2.3 million clones, about 92% appearing once. Study results and limitations: Estimated richness values were generally larger in naive subsets than in memory subsets. For sorted subsets, rarefaction showed incomplete sequencing despite large depth. The sharing of approximately 4.6% of naive CD4 clonotypes was seen across a handful of donors.

CDR3 length equals 12 residues. Per germline, CDR1 MNHEY and CDR2 SVGAGI. V lost 7 bases and J 6 bases, leaving 13 bases between the germline ends. The V call is TRBV6-5, the J call TRBJ2-7; no firm D call. The clonotype comes from a young man in good health. Some clones in this sample may be carry-over from other donors' samples. Sequences were obtained from naive CD4+ T cells from PBMCs. Subset reported: CD45RA+ positively selected. Written as DNA, the CDR3 is TGTGCCAGCACTTCCAGCAGTAGCGAGCAGTACTTC. Translating gives CASTSSSSEQYF.